Included here is one T cell receptor beta chain sequence, with context. Cohort placement rested on clinical history that participants reported themselves. This specimen comes from a study of blood T cell repertoires in COVID-19. The overall study: Researchers got acute and convalescent COVID-19 samples from the United States, Italy and Spain.

Original processing notes: Amplification from reference gene primers served as the basis for estimated nucleated cell counts. Generated by immunoSEQ multiplex PCR, the TCRdb table keeps only in-frame clones and is missing some. V, J and clone size reflect that table, while D and trimming were determined from the DNA. This sample has about 380,000 clones; 70% to 90% occur once, and the top ten carry around 1.2%. V lost 0 bases, J lost 5 bases, and 13 bases lay in between. The CDR3 runs 14 residues. Germline assignment: CDR1 GTSNPN and CDR2 SVGIG (reference sequence). The V gene is TRBV30, the J gene TRBJ2-5; weak D call: TRBD1 (6 bases). The sequenced sample was PBMCs or T cells enriched from blood (not recorded which). The sequence was obtained from a woman aged 18-30 years who had recovered from COVID-19. CDR3 sequence: CAWSVTGWLETQYF. DNA of the CDR3: TGTGCCTGGAGTGTAACAGGGTGGCTTGAGACCCAGTACTTC. Full variable domain (rest looked up from reference TRBV30 and TRBJ2-5): SQTIHQWPATLVQPVGSPLSLECTVEGTSNPNLYWYRQAAGRGLQLLFYSVGIGQISSEVPQNLSASRPQDRQFILSSKKLLLSDSGFYLCAWSVTGWLETQYFGPGTRLLVL.